Listed here are 5 T cell receptor beta chains from one sample, sequenced in a study of CD8+ T cells in alopecia areata. The treatment: oral pan-JAK inhibitor, 5-10 mg twice daily. Sequencing relied on a cDNA template that was reverse transcribed from extracted RNA. This table comes from immunoSEQ multiplex PCR, and its TCRdb copy is limited to in-frame clones, with some not included. The sample carries 110,000 or so clones, around three fifths recorded once. Here the sequenced sample was CD4+ T cells sorted from blood, taken at week 24, from a patient treated with tofacitinib. These receptors were taken from a human donor with alopecia areata.

This chain uses TRBV5-1 with TRBJ2-2; a possible D gene is TRBD1 (5 bases). Germline V CDR1 and CDR2: SGHRS, YFSETQ. The CDR3 length is 16 residues. V was cut by 0 bases and J by 0 bases, with 9 bases left in between. The chain's CDR3 is CASSLVRGSNTGELFF. Written as DNA, the CDR3 is TGCGCCAGCAGCTTGGTTAGGGGATCGAACACCGGGGAGCTGTTTTTT.

The gene calls are TRBV7-2 and TRBJ2-7; the match to TRBD1 covers 9 bases. J gave up 6 bases and V 1 base, and 4 bases lay outside the gene matches. Germline CDR1 is SGHTA and CDR2 is FQGNSA. CDR3 length: 14 amino acids. CDR3 nucleotide sequence: TGTGCCAGCAGCTTAGGGGGGACAGGGTTCGAGCAGTACTTC. This codes for CASSLGGTGFEQYF. The whole variable domain, remainder taken from reference TRBV7-2 and TRBJ2-7, is GAGVSQSPSNKVTEKGKDVELRCDPISGHTALYWYRQSLGQGLEFLIYFQGNSAPDKSGLPSDRFSAERTGGSVSTLTIQRTQQEDSAVYLCASSLGGTGFEQYFGPGTRLTVT.

The V gene is TRBV10-3, the J gene TRBJ2-1; 10 bases map to TRBD1. V lost 3 bases to trimming and J lost 9 bases; unmatched junction nucleotides: 5. The CDR3 is 14 residues long. Looked up from germline, CDR1 is ENHRY and CDR2 is SYGVKD. This CDR3 reads CAISDGTGVGEQFF. CDR3 in DNA: TGTGCCATCAGTGACGGGACAGGGGTTGGTGAGCAGTTCTTC.

The chain links TRBV10-3 to TRBJ2-7; no definite D call. This CDR3 spans 12 amino acids. Trimming cost V 3 bases and J 6 bases, with 9 bases left between them. Germline V gene sequence: CDR1 ENHRY, CDR2 SYGVKD. Here the CDR3 reads CAISESGSEQYF. The CDR3 DNA sequence: TGTGCCATCAGTGAATCAGGATCCGAGCAGTACTTC.

This chain connects TRBV30 to TRBJ1-5; TRBD1 matches 8 bases. With V trimmed by 5 bases and J by 4 bases, 7 bases remained unmatched. Germline CDR1 is GTSNPN and CDR2 is SVGIG (reference sequence). This CDR3 is 14 amino acids long. For the CDR3, the DNA is TGTGCCTGGGGACAGACAGGGGCTAATCAGCCCCAGCATTTT. As protein: CAWGQTGANQPQHF. The variable domain in full, completed from reference TRBV30 and TRBJ1-5, reads SQTIHQWPATLVQPVGSPLSLECTVEGTSNPNLYWYRQAAGRGLQLLFYSVGIGQISSEVPQNLSASRPQDRQFILSSKKLLLSDSGFYLCAWGQTGANQPQHFGDGTRLSIL.